This T cell receptor beta chain was sequenced for a study of blood T cell repertoires in COVID-19. As for the study in general: COVID-19 samples, acute and convalescent, were from the United States, Italy and Spain. T cells, B-cell-depleted T cells, or PBMCs provided the cDNA or gDNA that served as material.

The authors' processing: Amplifying reference gene primers gave estimates of nucleated cell counts. The method was immunoSEQ multiplex PCR; TCRdb's version includes in-frame clones alone and lacks a portion of them. For V, J and clone size, that table is used; D and trimming come from the DNA. This sample has tens of thousands of clones; around nine tenths occur once, and the top ten carry 3.5% to 5.5%. Germline V CDR1 and CDR2: SGHTA, FQGNSA. With 3 bases removed from V and 8 bases from J, the gap between germline ends came to 16 bases. The CDR3 extends over 14 amino acids. The chain combines TRBV7-2 with TRBJ1-1; the D gene is possibly TRBD1 (6 bases). Specimen: peripheral blood. The receptor was derived from a man between 60 and 75 years old with acute or convalescent COVID-19. CDR3: CASSFDAGALEAFF. The DNA for the CDR3 is TGTGCCAGCAGCTTCGACGCAGGGGCTCTCGAAGCTTTCTTT.